The next 20 T cell receptor beta chains were all read from a single sample in a study of cytomegalovirus exposure and HLA in healthy donors. The primer mix had 60 Vbeta and 13 Jbeta primers. Clones were read by immunoSEQ multiplex PCR, and TCRdb kept only the in-frame ones, dropping some. The sample lists about 130,000 clones; about 61% were seen once. The sample comprised PBMCs. These receptor sequences come from a woman between 35 and 50 years old in good health and CMV-seronegative.

The chain has TRBV10-3 and TRBJ1-6, with 8 bases identical to TRBD1. The J segment lost 7 bases and the V segment lost 6 bases, leaving 5 bases of the junction unmatched. Germline CDR1 is ENHRY and CDR2 is SYGVKD. The CDR3 covers 14 residues. As DNA, the CDR3 is TGTGCCATCAGACCGACAGGGGACAATTCACCCCTCCACTTT. Amino acids: CAIRPTGDNSPLHF.

This clone was detected only a few times. The chain has TRBV7-8 and TRBJ2-5; D gene unclear. CDR1 and CDR2 (germline): SGHVS, FQNEAQ. The CDR3 loop spans 12 amino acids. V lost 3 bases and J 10 bases, leaving 12 bases between the germline ends. DNA for the CDR3: TGTGCCAGCAGCTTCGCGAGCGTGGGCCAGTACTTC. Protein: CASSFASVGQYF.

Comment on this clone: Other DNA variants within this sample encode the same CDR3. V gene TRBV5-1 combines with J gene TRBJ2-6, with unresolved D. The CDR3 covers 14 residues. V was pared by 4 bases and J by 0 bases, with 5 bases between. CDR1 and CDR2 from the germline V gene are SGHRS and YFSETQ. The CDR3 nucleotides read TGCGCCAGCAGCCTGAGCTCTGGGGCCAACGTCCTGACTTTC. It yields the protein CASSLSSGANVLTF.

V gene TRBV4-3 combines with J gene TRBJ1-2; a weak D match, TRBD1 (5 bases). Germline V gene data show CDR1 as LGHNA and CDR2 as YSLEER. The CDR3 spans 15 residues. Deletions cut 0 bases from V and 8 bases from J, with 16 bases between. The CDR3 region has the DNA TGCGCCAGCAGCCAAGATCGTCAGGGTTGGGCGGGCTACACCTTC. The encoded protein is CASSQDRQGWAGYTF.

The J gene is TRBJ2-3, the V gene TRBV30, with 11 bases that match TRBD1. Germline trimming cut 3 bases from V and 2 bases from J; bases unmatched to any gene: 7. The CDR3 is made up of 16 amino acids. CDR1 is GTSNPN and CDR2 is SVGIG in the germline V gene (reference sequence). The CDR3 reads CAWSTGQGGTTDTQYF. In nucleotides, the CDR3 is TGTGCCTGGAGCACGGGACAGGGGGGGACCACAGATACGCAGTATTTT.

This sequence joins TRBV6-5 and TRBJ1-3; 8 bases map to TRBD1. This CDR3 is 15 amino acids long. Trimming cost V 5 bases and J 3 bases; bases outside gene matches: 6. Germline CDR1 MNHEY, CDR2 SVGAGI. The CDR3 loop is CASSGQGGRGNTIYF. Written as DNA, the CDR3 is TGTGCCAGCAGTGGACAGGGTGGCCGTGGAAACACCATATATTTT.

This clone was detected a few times. The chain joins TRBV9 to TRBJ2-5; D is unclear. The CDR3 runs 19 residues. V gave up 0 bases and J gave up 2 bases, with 23 bases separating them. CDR1 is SGDLS, CDR2 YYNGEE, per germline. The CDR3 DNA is TGTGCCAGCAGCGTAGCTCGTACCGGTGGGCACTCCGAACAAGAGACCCAGTACTTC. Translated, it gives CASSVARTGGHSEQETQYF.

This clone has more than one count but fewer than ten. The chain joins TRBV5-4 to TRBJ1-2; D remains unclear. The V and J ends lost 4 bases and 0 bases respectively, with 7 bases between them. Germline CDR1 SGHNT, CDR2 YYREEE (reference sequence). This CDR3 comprises 13 residues. CDR3 protein: CASSHNANYGYTF. In DNA form, the CDR3 reads TGTGCCAGCAGCCACAATGCTAACTATGGCTACACCTTC.

This chain links TRBV15 with TRBJ2-5; 8 bases fit TRBD1. This CDR3 is 16 amino acids long. CDR1 and CDR2 from the germline V gene are LNHNV and YYDKDF (reference sequence). The junction had 12 bases not matched to a gene; V was cut back by 7 bases and J by 2 bases. CDR3 residues: CATITPPDRDQETQYF. In DNA, the CDR3 is TGTGCCACCATCACCCCCCCGGACAGGGATCAAGAGACCCAGTACTTC.

This chain uses TRBV7-2 with TRBJ1-4, with 9 positions matching TRBD1. V dropped 1 base and J dropped 8; count of bases not matched to a gene: 5. The CDR3 is made up of 15 amino acids. The germline V gene has CDR1 SGHTA and CDR2 FQGNSA. CDR3 bases: TGTGCCAGCAGCTTAGAGACAGGGGGTTACGAAAAACTGTTTTTT. It codes for CASSLETGGYEKLFF.

This chain connects TRBV6-1 to TRBJ1-2; 8 nucleotides agree with TRBD1. With V trimmed by 4 bases and J by 5 bases, 6 bases remained unmatched. CDR1 and CDR2 from the germline V gene are MNHNS and SASEGT. This CDR3 has 14 amino acids. CDR3 in amino acids: CASSATDRGYGYTF. For the CDR3, the DNA is TGTGCCAGCAGTGCAACAGACAGGGGATATGGCTACACCTTC.

The chain recombines TRBV29-1 with TRBJ2-1; 7 bases are shared with TRBD2. CDR3 length equals 13 residues. Looked up from germline, CDR1 is SQVTM and CDR2 is ANQGSEA. Unmatched junction bases numbered 5, after V lost 3 bases and J lost 6 bases. The CDR3 protein is CSVEGGESNEQFF. CDR3 in DNA: TGCAGCGTTGAGGGAGGGGAGAGCAATGAGCAGTTCTTC.

The chain links TRBV25-1 to TRBJ2-3; 9 bases are shared with TRBD2. The CDR3 contains 16 residues. CDR1 MGHDK and CDR2 SYGVNS come from the germline V gene. Unmatched junction bases numbered 6, after V lost 2 bases and J lost 3 bases. Written as DNA, the CDR3 is TGTGCCAGCAGTGAAGGGCTAGCGGGGAGAACAGATACGCAGTATTTT. Translating gives CASSEGLAGRTDTQYF.

The CDR3 loop is CASSYSGALNTEAFF. The CDR3, as DNA: TGTGCCAGCAGTTACTCGGGGGCTTTGAACACTGAAGCTTTCTTT. V and J are TRBV6-5 and TRBJ1-1; perhaps TRBD1 as D (6 bases). V was shortened by 0 bases and J by 0 bases, with 8 bases between the two germline ends. CDR1 MNHEY and CDR2 SVGAGI come from the germline V gene. This CDR3 has 15 residues.

By proportion, this clone is medium-sized. This chain joins TRBV11-2 and TRBJ1-1; no reliable D call. The V gene lost 5 bases and the J gene lost 5 bases, with 15 bases spanning the gap. The CDR3 loop spans 14 amino acids. Germline loops: CDR1 SGHAT, CDR2 FQNNGV. Here the CDR3 reads CASSPDGSRTEAFF. Here the CDR3 DNA reads TGTGCCAGCAGCCCGGACGGGAGTAGGACTGAAGCTTTCTTT.

This clone was counted a few times. The J gene is TRBJ1-6, the V gene TRBV28; D is perhaps TRBD1 (6 bases). Trimming cost V 2 bases and J 11 bases, with 16 bases left between them. This CDR3 has 15 amino acids. Per germline, CDR1 MDHEN and CDR2 SYDVKM. CDR3 sequence: CASSLPQGTVAPLHF. The CDR3 bases are TGTGCCAGCAGTTTACCACAGGGTACCGTGGCACCCCTCCACTTT.

This rearrangement joins TRBV19 to TRBJ2-3, with TRBD2 matching over 9 bases. The germline gives CDR1 LNHDA, CDR2 SQIVND (reference sequence). V trimming: 1 base; J trimming: 0 bases; junction bases outside the gene matches: 8. The CDR3 runs 18 residues. In nucleotides, the CDR3 is TGTGCCAGTAGTATAGGAGCAGCGGGGGGCCCAAGCACAGATACGCAGTATTTT. Amino acid sequence: CASSIGAAGGPSTDTQYF.

This clone was picked up a small number of times. The chain joins TRBV5-1 to TRBJ1-1; D may be TRBD1 (6 bases). Trimming removed 4 bases from V and 5 bases from J, with 24 bases in between. The germline V gene encodes CDR1 SGHRS and CDR2 YFSETQ. This CDR3 is built from 17 residues. CDR3 loop: CASSPHRAIPMGTEAFF. The CDR3 nucleotides are TGCGCCAGCAGCCCCCACAGGGCAATACCTATGGGGACTGAAGCTTTCTTT.

The V gene is TRBV28, the J gene TRBJ2-4; 10 bases fit TRBD2. Germline V lookup: CDR1 MDHEN, CDR2 SYDVKM. The CDR3 totals 16 residues. With V trimmed by 4 bases and J by 3 bases, 6 bases remained unmatched. CDR3: CASSSGASGGKNIQYF. Here the CDR3 DNA reads TGTGCCAGCAGTTCTGGGGCTAGCGGGGGCAAAAACATTCAGTACTTC.

This clone has only a few counts. The rearrangement uses TRBV10-2 and TRBJ1-1, with D hard to call. Between the trimmed V and J ends, which lost 4 bases and 5 bases, there was a span of 8 bases. Germline lookup yields CDR1 WSHSY and CDR2 SAAADI. CDR3 length equals 12 residues. CDR3 nucleotide sequence: TGCGCCAGCAGTGGATTTGCGACTGAAGCTTTCTTT. Translating it yields CASSGFATEAFF.